The text below deals with one TCR beta chain. The data are from a study of blood T cell repertoires in COVID-19. This CDR3 is built from 13 residues. Trimming pared 6 bases from V and 8 bases from J, leaving 16 bases between. This table comes from immunoSEQ multiplex PCR, and its TCRdb copy is limited to in-frame clones, with some not included. This table holds 73,000 or so clones, approximately 82% found once. The origin of this receptor is a man between 45 and 60 years old with active COVID-19. The rearrangement uses TRBV12-3 or TRBV12-4 and TRBJ1-2, with D possibly matching TRBD1 (5 bases). Sequencing input: peripheral blood. For the CDR3, the DNA is TGTGCCAGCAGCCGAGACAGCCCAGGAGGCTACACCTTC. It encodes CASSRDSPGGYTF.